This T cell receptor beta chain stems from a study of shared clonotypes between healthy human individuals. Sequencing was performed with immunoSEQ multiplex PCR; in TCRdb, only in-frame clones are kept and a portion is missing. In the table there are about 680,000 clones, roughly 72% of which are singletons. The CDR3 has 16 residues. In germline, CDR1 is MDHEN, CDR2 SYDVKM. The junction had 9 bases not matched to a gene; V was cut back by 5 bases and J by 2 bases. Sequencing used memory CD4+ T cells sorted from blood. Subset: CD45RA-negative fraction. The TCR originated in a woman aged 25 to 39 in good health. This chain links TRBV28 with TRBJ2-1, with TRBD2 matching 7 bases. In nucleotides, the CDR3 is TGTGCCAGCAGTGGGCCCGGGACTACAACCTACAATGAGCAGTTCTTC. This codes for CASSGPGTTTYNEQFF.